The 6 T cell receptor beta chains reported below all come from one sample, sequenced in a study of response to subunit inactivated influenza vaccine. TCRdb re-derived calls from the RT-PCR reads in MiXCR, one entry per CDR3 protein. In the table there are over 800,000 distinct CDR3 sequences, about 20% of which are singletons. The sample consisted of PBMCs from blood, taken about 5 days after vaccination. Every receptor here comes from a man aged 45 to 65 who received an inactivated influenza vaccine.

This clonotype has only a few counts. The rearrangement uses TRBV5-1 and TRBJ2-7; tentatively, D is TRBD2 (6 bases). CDR3 size: 13 residues. Germline V gene data show CDR1 as SGHRS and CDR2 as YFSETQ. V lost 0 bases to trimming and J lost 5 bases, with 9 bases between them. The DNA of the CDR3 is TGCGCCAGCAGCTTGGTTACGGGGGACGAGCAGTACTTC. This translates into CASSLVTGDEQYF.

This clonotype was recorded only once. A much larger clone lies one base from this, so it may be a read error. J is TRBJ2-2 and V is TRBV12-3 or TRBV12-4; TRBD1 matches at 7 bases. This CDR3 spans 14 amino acids. The CDR3 protein is CASRVTGMTEELFF. The CDR3 nucleotides read TGTGCCAGCAGGGTGACAGGGATGACCGAGGAGCTGTTTTTT.

This clonotype was detected only a few times. This chain's CDR3 is CAISEGRTSGTDTQYF. CDR3 DNA: TGTGCCATCAGTGAGGGGCGTACTAGCGGCACAGATACGCAGTATTTT. The rearrangement links TRBV10-3 to TRBJ2-3, with 7 bases lining up with TRBD2. CDR1 ENHRY and CDR2 SYGVKD come from the germline V gene. V lost 2 bases and J lost 1; bases outside the gene matches: 6. The CDR3 is 16 amino acids.

This clonotype was detected many times. V and J are TRBV6-2 or TRBV6-3 and TRBJ2-7; the match to TRBD2 covers 14 bases. The CDR3 has 18 residues. Trimming removed 8 bases from V and 4 bases from J; junction bases left unmatched: 16. Germline V gene data show CDR1 as MNHEY and CDR2 as SVGEGT. The CDR3 nucleotides read TGTGCCAGCGAGAAAGCTGAACCGGGACTAGCGGGAGTATACGAGCAGTACTTC. Translation: CASEKAEPGLAGVYEQYF.

This chain links TRBV7-9 with TRBJ1-2, with D unclear. This CDR3 is 13 amino acids long. Germline V gene lookup returns CDR1 SEHNR and CDR2 FQNEAQ (reference sequence). V was shortened by 5 bases and J by 7 bases, with 14 bases between the two germline ends. DNA of the CDR3: TGTGCCAGCAGCGTTGGTCCGGGAAGTGGCTACACCTTC. Residues: CASSVGPGSGYTF.

Many counts were recorded for this clonotype. The CDR3 spells CASSSGSNYEQYF. CDR3 bases: TGTGCCAGCAGCTCAGGTTCAAACTACGAGCAGTACTTC. V gene TRBV7-2 combines with J gene TRBJ2-7; the D is unclear. CDR3 length: 13 residues. The V end was cut by 4 bases, the J end by 3 bases, with 10 bases between. CDR1 and CDR2 (germline): SGHTA, FQGNSA.